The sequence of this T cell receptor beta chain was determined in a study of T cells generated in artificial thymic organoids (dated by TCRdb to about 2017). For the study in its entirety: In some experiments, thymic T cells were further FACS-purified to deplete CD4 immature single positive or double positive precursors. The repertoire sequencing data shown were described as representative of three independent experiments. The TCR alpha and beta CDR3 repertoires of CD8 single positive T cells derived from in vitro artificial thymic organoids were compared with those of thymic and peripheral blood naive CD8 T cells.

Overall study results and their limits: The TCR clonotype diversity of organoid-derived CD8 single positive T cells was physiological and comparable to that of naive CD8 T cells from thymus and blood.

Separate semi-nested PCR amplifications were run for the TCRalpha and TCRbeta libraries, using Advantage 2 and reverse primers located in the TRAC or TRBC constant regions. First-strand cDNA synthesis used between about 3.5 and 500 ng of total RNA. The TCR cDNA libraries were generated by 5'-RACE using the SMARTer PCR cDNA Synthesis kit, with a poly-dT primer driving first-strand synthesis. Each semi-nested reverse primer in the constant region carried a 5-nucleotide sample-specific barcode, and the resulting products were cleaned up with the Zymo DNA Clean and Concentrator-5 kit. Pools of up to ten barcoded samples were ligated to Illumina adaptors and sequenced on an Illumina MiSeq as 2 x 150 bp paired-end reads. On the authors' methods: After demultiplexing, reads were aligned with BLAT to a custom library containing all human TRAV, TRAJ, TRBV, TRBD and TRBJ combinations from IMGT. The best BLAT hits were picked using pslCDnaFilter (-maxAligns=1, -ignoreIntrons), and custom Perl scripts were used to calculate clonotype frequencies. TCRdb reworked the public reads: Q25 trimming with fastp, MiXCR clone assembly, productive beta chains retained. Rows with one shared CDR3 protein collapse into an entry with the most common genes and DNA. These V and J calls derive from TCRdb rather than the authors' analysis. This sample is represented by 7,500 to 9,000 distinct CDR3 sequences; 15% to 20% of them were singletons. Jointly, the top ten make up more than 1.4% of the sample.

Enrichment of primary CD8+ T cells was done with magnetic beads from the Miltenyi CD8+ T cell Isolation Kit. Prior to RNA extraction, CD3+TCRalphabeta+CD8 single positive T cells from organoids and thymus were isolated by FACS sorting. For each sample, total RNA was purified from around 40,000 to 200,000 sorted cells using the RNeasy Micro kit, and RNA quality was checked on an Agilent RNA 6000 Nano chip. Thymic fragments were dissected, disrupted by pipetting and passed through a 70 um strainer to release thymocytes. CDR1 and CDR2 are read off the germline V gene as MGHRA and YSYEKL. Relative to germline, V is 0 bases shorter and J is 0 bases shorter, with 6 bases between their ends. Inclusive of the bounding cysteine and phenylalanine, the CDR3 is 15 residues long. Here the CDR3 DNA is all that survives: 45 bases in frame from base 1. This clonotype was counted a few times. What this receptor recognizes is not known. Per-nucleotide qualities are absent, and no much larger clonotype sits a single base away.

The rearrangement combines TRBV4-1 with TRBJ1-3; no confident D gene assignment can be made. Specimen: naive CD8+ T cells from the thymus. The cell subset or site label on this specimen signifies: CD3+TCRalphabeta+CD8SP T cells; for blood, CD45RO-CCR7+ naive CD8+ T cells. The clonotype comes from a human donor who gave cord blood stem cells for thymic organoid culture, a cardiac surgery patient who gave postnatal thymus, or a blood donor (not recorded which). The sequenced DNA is TGCGCCAGCAGCCAAGATCCCTACTCTGGAAACACCATATATTTT. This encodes CASSQDPYSGNTIYF.